These 13 T cell receptor beta chains share one sample of origin, sequenced in a study of blood T cell repertoires in COVID-19. TCRdb's copy holds only in-frame clones and misses some; the assay was immunoSEQ multiplex PCR. The table has fewer than 600,000 clones, 89% seen once. What was sequenced was peripheral blood. The receptors originated from a man aged 18 to 30 with COVID-19, enrolled during active disease.

V and J are TRBV7-9 and TRBJ1-5; 9 nucleotides line up with TRBD1. Trimming took 1 base from V and 9 from J; bases not matched to a gene: 1. This CDR3 is built from 13 residues. The germline V gene has CDR1 SEHNR and CDR2 FQNEAQ (reference sequence). Here the CDR3 reads CASSLGQGGPQHF. CDR3 nucleotide sequence: TGTGCCAGCAGCTTAGGACAGGGGGGGCCCCAGCATTTT. Full variable domain (outside the CDR3, taken from reference TRBV7-9 and TRBJ1-5): DTGVSQNPRHKITKRGQNVTFRCDPISEHNRLYWYRQTLGQGPEFLTYFQNEAQLEKSRLLSDRFSAERPKGSFSTLEIQRTEQGDSAMYLCASSLGQGGPQHFGDGTRLSIL.

V gene TRBV12-3 or TRBV12-4 combines with J gene TRBJ1-1, with D hard to call. Trimming took off 4 bases at V and 6 bases at J, with 12 bases between the two ends. The CDR3 contains 13 residues. This CDR3 reads CASSSIERAEAFF. In DNA, the CDR3 is TGTGCCAGCAGTTCGATTGAGCGTGCTGAAGCTTTCTTT.

This clone is a singleton in its sample. The rearrangement links TRBV2 to TRBJ1-2; D is unresolved. In germline, CDR1 is SNHLY, CDR2 FYNNEI. The CDR3 is 12 amino acids. V was pared by 1 base and J by 7 bases, with 7 bases between. CDR3 region: CASSEGWSGYTF. CDR3 bases: TGTGCCAGCAGTGAAGGGTGGAGTGGCTACACCTTC.

The chain couples TRBV24-1 to TRBJ1-5, with TRBD1 as a possible D gene (5 bases). Germline assignment: CDR1 KGHDR and CDR2 SFDVKD. The V end lost 3 bases, the J end lost 5 bases, and 10 bases lay between the germline ends. The CDR3 is made up of 14 amino acids. The CDR3 DNA follows: TGTGCCACCAGTGATCCCAGGGTCGATCAGCCCCAGCATTTT. Protein sequence: CATSDPRVDQPQHF.

This chain's CDR3 is CASSNQGLPGVLTF. DNA for the CDR3: TGTGCCAGTAGTAACCAGGGACTCCCCGGCGTCCTGACTTTC. The genes are TRBV19 and TRBJ2-6, with D possibly TRBD2 on 6 matching bases. Germline assignment: CDR1 LNHDA and CDR2 SQIVND (reference sequence). V was cut by 4 bases and J by 12 bases, with 16 bases left in between. This CDR3 is 14 amino acids long.

The chain carries TRBV19 and TRBJ2-5, with D possibly matching TRBD1 (5 bases). CDR1 LNHDA and CDR2 SQIVND come from the germline V gene (reference sequence). V gave up 5 bases and J gave up 4 bases, with 11 bases separating them. This CDR3 is built from 13 residues. CDR3 sequence (DNA): TGTGCCAGTAGTCCCCAGGGTGTAGAGACCCAGTACTTC. This sequence encodes CASSPQGVETQYF.

This chain connects TRBV4-2 to TRBJ2-7; the match to TRBD2 covers 11 bases. The CDR3 extends over 16 amino acids. Losses at the gene ends were 1 base for V and 6 bases for J; bases not matched to a gene: 8. Germline V gene sequence: CDR1 LGHNA, CDR2 YNFKEQ. The CDR3 protein is CASSQVDYSGGAEQYF. CDR3 DNA: TGTGCCAGCAGCCAAGTGGATTATAGCGGGGGGGCCGAGCAGTACTTC.

The rearrangement joins TRBV7-9 to TRBJ1-6; no firm D call. The V gene's germline CDR1 is SEHNR and CDR2 FQNEAQ (reference sequence). Between the trimmed V and J ends, which lost 2 bases and 10 bases, there was a span of 9 bases. The CDR3 loop spans 13 amino acids. CDR3 nucleotides: TGTGCCAGCAGCTTAAATAATCGGTCACCCCTCCACTTT. Translating gives CASSLNNRSPLHF.

The genes are TRBV6-2 or TRBV6-3 and TRBJ1-2; TRBD1 might be the D (5 bases). Between the trimmed V and J ends, which lost 6 bases and 6 bases, there was a span of 14 bases. Germline assignment: CDR1 MNHEY and CDR2 SVGEGT. This CDR3 contains 13 residues. CDR3 sequence: CASSQRGFHGYTF. The CDR3 DNA reads TGTGCCAGCAGCCAAAGGGGCTTTCATGGCTACACCTTC.

The chain has TRBV9 and TRBJ1-1, with 8 nucleotides matching TRBD1. This CDR3 has 16 residues. Germline V gene sequence: CDR1 SGDLS, CDR2 YYNGEE. The J segment lost 0 bases and the V segment lost 4 bases, leaving 8 bases of the junction unmatched. CDR3 region: CASSPTGGRLNTEAFF. CDR3 nucleotide sequence: TGTGCCAGCAGCCCTACAGGGGGTAGATTGAACACTGAAGCTTTCTTT.

The chain combines TRBV30 with TRBJ2-2; 7 bases line up with TRBD2. CDR1 and CDR2 from the germline V gene are GTSNPN and SVGIG (reference sequence). This CDR3 is 14 amino acids long. V was pared by 3 bases and J by 5 bases, with 6 bases of the junction left unmatched. CDR3 in amino acids: CAWRRGLRTGELFF. DNA of the CDR3: TGTGCCTGGAGGAGGGGACTAAGGACCGGGGAGCTGTTTTTT. Full variable domain (rest looked up from reference TRBV30 and TRBJ2-2): SQTIHQWPATLVQPVGSPLSLECTVEGTSNPNLYWYRQAAGRGLQLLFYSVGIGQISSEVPQNLSASRPQDRQFILSSKKLLLSDSGFYLCAWRRGLRTGELFFGEGSRLTVL.

The gene calls are TRBV2 and TRBJ2-1; no definite D call. Trimming took off 6 bases at V and 5 bases at J, with 11 bases between the two ends. The V gene's germline CDR1 is SNHLY and CDR2 FYNNEI. CDR3 length: 13 amino acids. This chain's CDR3 is CASRRSIDNEQFF. The CDR3 region has the DNA TGTGCCAGCAGAAGGAGTATCGACAATGAGCAGTTCTTC.

The V and J genes are TRBV20-1 and TRBJ2-1; TRBD1 might be the D (6 bases). V was clipped by 3 bases and J by 5 bases, with 14 bases between them. Germline CDR1 is DFQATT and CDR2 is SNEGSKA (reference sequence). There are 14 residues in the CDR3. This CDR3 reads CSASSPRGNNEQFF. CDR3 DNA: TGCAGTGCTAGTTCTCCGAGGGGGAACAATGAGCAGTTCTTC.